This is a list of T cell receptor beta chains from one sample in a study of T cell responses to AZD1222 COVID-19 vaccine. Some clones are missing from TCRdb's copy, which holds only in-frame ones; the method was immunoSEQ multiplex PCR. Among about 56,000 clones, over 75% were seen once, and the ten largest hold roughly 14%. This sample comprised peripheral blood, obtained on day 0 of AZD1222 vaccination. Receptors were obtained from an adult in good health. CDR3s include the opening cysteine and the closing phenylalanine or tryptophan. The D gene is left open where the match is weak. The size of a clone is reported for some rows only, either as once, few or many, or as a class for expanded clones.

size,V,J,D,DNA,CDR3
-,TRBV19,TRBJ1-3,-,TGTGCCAGTAGTATCACAGGCTTCTCTGGAAACACCATATATTTT,CASSITGFSGNTIYF
-,TRBV5-5,TRBJ1-2,-,TGTGCCAGCAGCCCGGAGGGGTATTATAACTATGGCTACACCTTC,CASSPEGYYNYGYTF
-,TRBV7-2,TRBJ2-6,TRBD1,TGTGCCAGCAAATCAGGGGGTAACTCTGGGGCCAACGTCCTGACTTTC,CASKSGGNSGANVLTF
-,TRBV11-3,TRBJ2-2,-,TGTGCCAGCAGCTTAGGTTTGGGGGAAACCGGGGAGCTGTTTTTT,CASSLGLGETGELFF
once,TRBV4-3,TRBJ2-7,-,TGCGCCAGCAGCCTTGGGGACGAGCAGTACTTC,CASSLGDEQYF
-,TRBV12-3/TRBV12-4,TRBJ1-5,-,TGTGCCAGCGGCTACAGTTTATACCAGCCCCAGCATTTT,CASGYSLYQPQHF
-,TRBV7-2,TRBJ2-5,-,TGTGCCAGCAGCCTGCTGGACAGAACCCTCCGGGAGACCCAGTACTTC,CASSLLDRTLRETQYF
-,TRBV5-6,TRBJ1-4,-,TGTGCCAGCAGCTCTATTACAGGGTTCAATGAAAAACTGTTTTTT,CASSSITGFNEKLFF
-,TRBV5-4,TRBJ2-7,TRBD2,TGTGCCAGCAGCTCCGGGGGGGAGCTAAGGCACGAGCAGTACTTC,CASSSGGELRHEQYF
once,TRBV6-5,TRBJ2-5,-,TGTGCCAGCAACGTAAAGAGGGAGACCCAGTACTTC,CASNVKRETQYF
-,TRBV3-1/TRBV3-2,TRBJ2-5,TRBD1,TGTGCCAGCAGCCACGGGATTGGACAGGGCCGAGAGACCCAGTACTTC,CASSHGIGQGRETQYF
-,TRBV4-2,TRBJ2-5,-,TGTGCCAGCAGCCGTCGCGCCCGGGACTCTGGGGGGGAGACCCAGTACTTC,CASSRRARDSGGETQYF
-,TRBV7-2,TRBJ1-5,TRBD1,TGTGCCAGCAGCTTGACAGGGAACAATCAGCCCCAGCATTTT,CASSLTGNNQPQHF
-,TRBV7-8,TRBJ1-1,-,TGTGCCAGCAGCCCCCTGATGGCCACTAGGGACACTGAAGCTTTCTTT,CASSPLMATRDTEAFF
-,TRBV24-1,TRBJ1-1,-,TGTGCCACCGCTGCCGGGGGTATGAACACTGAAGCTTTCTTT,CATAAGGMNTEAFF
-,TRBV6-5,TRBJ2-5,TRBD1,TGTGCCAGCACCAGGGGGGAGACCCAGTACTTC,CASTRGETQYF
once,TRBV29-1,TRBJ2-3,TRBD2,TGCAGCGTTGAAGATGCGGTTCTCGGGGAGGGGTCTAGAGATACGCAGTATTTT,CSVEDAVLGEGSRDTQYF
-,TRBV6-5,TRBJ1-3,-,TGTGCCAGCAGCCGCGGACAGTCTGGTGGAAACACCATATATTTT,CASSRGQSGGNTIYF
-,TRBV7-9,TRBJ1-5,-,TGTGCCAGCAGCGTCCTAGAGGGGCCCCAGCATTTT,CASSVLEGPQHF
-,TRBV30,TRBJ1-5,-,TGTGCCTGGAGTGGGGGATATAGCAATCAGCCCCAGCATTTT,CAWSGGYSNQPQHF
-,TRBV2,TRBJ2-3,-,TGTGCCAGCAGTGTAAGGCGGGGCACAGATACGCAGTATTTT,CASSVRRGTDTQYF
-,TRBV19,TRBJ2-3,TRBD1,TGTGCCAGTAAACCAGACAGGGCTGGGACAGATACGCAGTATTTT,CASKPDRAGTDTQYF
once,TRBV4-2,TRBJ1-3,-,TGTGCCAGCAGCCAGTTGGTCGCCGGGACGAACTCTGGAAACACCATATATTTT,CASSQLVAGTNSGNTIYF
-,TRBV9,TRBJ2-7,-,TGTGCCAGCAGCGTAGCTATAGGGGGGAGCTCCTACGAGCAGTACTTC,CASSVAIGGSSYEQYF
-,TRBV30,TRBJ2-1,-,TGTGCCTGGAGTGTACTTGGGGGCCGGAATGAGCAGTTCTTC,CAWSVLGGRNEQFF
-,TRBV11-3,TRBJ2-3,-,TGTGCCAGCAGCTTAGGCGTCATCACAGATACGCAGTATTTT,CASSLGVITDTQYF
-,TRBV10-1,TRBJ2-3,TRBD2,TGCGCCAGCACCAAACCAGGGACTAGCGGGAGGGCCGGGACAGATACGCAGTATTTT,CASTKPGTSGRAGTDTQYF
-,TRBV2,TRBJ2-6,-,TGTGCCAGCAGTGGCCAGCCATCTGGGGCCAACGTCCTGACTTTC,CASSGQPSGANVLTF
-,TRBV24-1,TRBJ1-3,-,TGTGCCACCAGTGTGGGGCCTGGGTACACCATATATTTT,CATSVGPGYTIYF
-,TRBV5-6,TRBJ2-2,TRBD2,TGTGCCAGCAGCCTCGGACTAGCGGGAACCGGGGAGCTGTTTTTT,CASSLGLAGTGELFF
-,TRBV18,TRBJ2-2,-,TGTGCCAGCTCACCCGACCCCTCTCAAGCCGGGGAGCTGTTTTTT,CASSPDPSQAGELFF
-,TRBV6-2/TRBV6-3,TRBJ1-5,-,TGTGCCAGCAGTTACCCGGGGGCCAATCAGCCCCAGCATTTT,CASSYPGANQPQHF
-,TRBV2,TRBJ2-5,-,TGTGCCAGCAGTGAAGGGCGGATATCAGAGACCCAGTACTTC,CASSEGRISETQYF
-,TRBV2,TRBJ1-5,TRBD1,TGTGCCAGCAGTGGACAGGGGCCCAATCAGCCCCAGCATTTT,CASSGQGPNQPQHF
-,TRBV5-1,TRBJ2-1,-,TGCGCCAGCAGCTTGGTGGGGACTTCATCGAGCTCCTACAATGAGCAGTTCTTC,CASSLVGTSSSSYNEQFF
-,TRBV5-4,TRBJ2-1,-,TGTGCCAGCAGCCCGAGCGGAGGGAACAATGAGCAGTTCTTC,CASSPSGGNNEQFF
-,TRBV3-1/TRBV3-2,TRBJ2-6,-,TGTGCCAGCAGCCAAGCCCAAGGAAGGGCTGGGGCCAACGTCCTGACTTTC,CASSQAQGRAGANVLTF
once,TRBV11-2,TRBJ2-1,-,TGTGCCAGCAGCTTAGAGGTTCAGAAGTACAATGAGCAGTTCTTC,CASSLEVQKYNEQFF
-,TRBV4-3,TRBJ1-2,-,TGCGCCAGCAGCCAAGAACGGGGAAACTATGGCTACACCTTC,CASSQERGNYGYTF
-,TRBV2,TRBJ1-4,-,TGTGCCAGCAGTGACACAGGGAATGAAAAACTGTTTTTT,CASSDTGNEKLFF
-,TRBV6-5,TRBJ1-2,-,TGTGCCAGCACCCAGTCGGCTAACTATGGCTACACCTTC,CASTQSANYGYTF
-,TRBV19,TRBJ1-1,-,TGTGCGTCCGATGGAGGGCTTGAAGCTTTCTTT,CASDGGLEAFF
-,TRBV5-1,TRBJ1-1,-,TGCGCCAGCAGCTTACCCCAGGGACCGAGGGACACTGAAGCTTTCTTT,CASSLPQGPRDTEAFF
-,TRBV5-1,TRBJ2-2,TRBD1,TGCGCCAGCAGCCGGACAGGACAGGCGAACACCGGGGAGCTGTTTTTT,CASSRTGQANTGELFF
-,TRBV13,TRBJ2-3,TRBD2,TGTGCCAGCAGCCTCCGACGAGGTAGCGGGACTAATACGCAGTATTTT,CASSLRRGSGTNTQYF
-,TRBV18,TRBJ2-5,TRBD1,TGTGCCAGCTCCCTCAGGGGGACAGTCCAAGAGACCCAGTACTTC,CASSLRGTVQETQYF
-,TRBV3-1/TRBV3-2,TRBJ1-6,-,TGTGCCAGCAGCCAGGGCCAGAATAATTCACCCCTCCACTTT,CASSQGQNNSPLHF
-,TRBV11-3,TRBJ2-3,-,TGTGCCAGCAGCTTAGTAAGGAACACAGATACGCAGTATTTT,CASSLVRNTDTQYF